This T cell receptor (beta chain) is from a study of control samples from healthy donors and cancer patients. V dropped 7 bases and J dropped 2 bases, with 4 bases sitting between them. The CDR3 extends over 11 amino acids. Profiled with immunoSEQ multiplex PCR; TCRdb holds only in-frame clones, not every one. The sample includes some 89,000 clones, over 65% of them seen just once. Source material: blood. The sequence derives from a woman aged 40 to 49 in good health. The chain couples TRBV12-3 or TRBV12-4 to TRBJ2-3; D not resolved. The CDR3 DNA follows: TGTGCCAGCAAAATCACAGATACGCAGTATTTT. The encoded protein is CASKITDTQYF.